There are a few counts of the clone carrying this T cell receptor beta chain. The target antigen is unknown. TCRdb called the 5' RACE reads again in MiXCR, with one record for every CDR3 protein. The sample carries approximately 390,000 distinct CDR3 sequences, about a sixth recorded once. Germline V gives CDR1 SQVTM, CDR2 ANQGSEA. V lost 4 bases and J lost 4, with 15 bases in between. This CDR3 spans 14 amino acids. These data belong to a study of T-cell memory formation after mild COVID-19. Whole-study context: Clusters were largely donor specific.

Study conclusions and caveats: Among clones contracting day 15 to 85, CD4/CD8 was balanced, whereas later expanders leaned CD4+. Some clones that responded were present in memory (sampled pre-infection), which suggests cross-reactive memory joined. Those CD4+ clones that contracted were mainly in CM and EM (CD8+ ones in EMRA).

This clonotype was obtained from a young man who had mild COVID-19 (a few samples of this study predate the infection). Cell type and time point are not known. Sequenced: PBMCs or a T cell subset sorted from them (not recorded which). The chain joins TRBV29-1 to TRBJ2-3, with D maybe TRBD2 (6 bases). The CDR3 sequence: CSVGRLGDPDTQYF. The CDR3 DNA sequence: TGCAGCGTTGGACGACTAGGCGATCCAGATACGCAGTATTTT.